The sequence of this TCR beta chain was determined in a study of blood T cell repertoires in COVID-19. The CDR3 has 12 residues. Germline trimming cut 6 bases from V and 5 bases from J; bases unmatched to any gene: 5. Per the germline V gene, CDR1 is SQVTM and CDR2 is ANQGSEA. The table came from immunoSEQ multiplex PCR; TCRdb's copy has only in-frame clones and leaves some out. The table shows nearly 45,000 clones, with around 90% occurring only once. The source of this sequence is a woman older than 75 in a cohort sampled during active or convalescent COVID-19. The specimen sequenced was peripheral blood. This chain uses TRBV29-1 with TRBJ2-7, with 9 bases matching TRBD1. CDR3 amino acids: CSVGTGNNEQYF. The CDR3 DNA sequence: TGCAGCGTCGGGACAGGGAACAACGAGCAGTACTTC.